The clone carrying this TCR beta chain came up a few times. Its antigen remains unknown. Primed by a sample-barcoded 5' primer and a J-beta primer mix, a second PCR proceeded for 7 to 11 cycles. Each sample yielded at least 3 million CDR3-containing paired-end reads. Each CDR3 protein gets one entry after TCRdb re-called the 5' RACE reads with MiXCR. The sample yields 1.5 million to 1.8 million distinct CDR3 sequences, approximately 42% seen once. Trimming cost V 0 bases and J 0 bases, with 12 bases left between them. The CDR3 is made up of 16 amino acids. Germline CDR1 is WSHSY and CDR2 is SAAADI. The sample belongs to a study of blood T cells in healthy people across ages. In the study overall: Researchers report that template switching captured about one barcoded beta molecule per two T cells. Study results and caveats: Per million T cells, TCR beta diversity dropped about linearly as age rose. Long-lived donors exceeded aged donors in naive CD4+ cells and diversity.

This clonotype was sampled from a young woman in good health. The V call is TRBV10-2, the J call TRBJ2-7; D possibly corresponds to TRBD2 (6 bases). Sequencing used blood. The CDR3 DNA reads TGCGCCAGCAGTGAGTCCACTGCGGGGTCCTCCTACGAGCAGTACTTC. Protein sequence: CASSESTAGSSYEQYF.